This is a list of T cell receptor beta chains from one sample in a study of a mutant IDH1 vaccine in newly diagnosed glioma. Here immunoSEQ multiplex PCR was the method, and the copy in TCRdb shows in-frame clones only, minus some. Of tens of thousands of clones in the sample, 80% to 90% are singletons; the top ten hold roughly 18%. The source material was PBMCs, sampled from a glioma patient treated with radiotherapy, temozolomide or both. The receptor source for this set is a man aged 18 to 29 with glioma. CDR3s leave out the opening cysteine and the closing phenylalanine or tryptophan.

v_gene	CDR3aa
TRBV7-2	ASSLNSNQPQH
TRBV20-1	SSRGTDGYT
TRBV7-9	ASSRGQGGGNTEAF
TRBV30	AWIILNTEAF
TRBV10-3	AIGGDRVEGQPQH
TRBV7-9	ASSLVQRLNTGELF
TRBV6-5	ASSYSPDRQSYEQY
TRBV4-1	ASSQDPGGQETQY
TRBV9	ASSAGGVNEQF
TRBV9	ASNRGGTYSHGTDTQY
TRBV18	ASSIRQLNQPQH
TRBV19	ASSSQPDGPEREKLF
TRBV7-2	ASSSRQGFNYGYT
TRBV19	ASSNLVDAGTGELF
TRBV11-2	ASSLGPGFEEVTEAF
TRBV5-1	ASTPTGGQRNTEAF
TRBV7-9	ASSLETVGYT
TRBV5-1	ASSPLTGRLTGELF
TRBV27	ASRQTGVLSYEQY
TRBV18	ASSPRLQGAMNTEAF
TRBV18	ASSPPSGQGHSYEQY
TRBV5-5	ASTFSGGMAVEQY
TRBV18	ASSPRVAPGDRGIGYNQPQH
TRBV5-4	ASRTQGTGELF
TRBV7-2	ASSLEGGLVTEAF
TRBV27	ASSLWAGRETQY
TRBV27	ASSPAQGGLGPQH
TRBV6-5	ASSYSRTGTNSPLH
TRBV30	AWSWFSGGASHEQF
TRBV7-3	ASSRDGNTEAF
TRBV7-8	ASSLSGLNTEAF
TRBV30	AWSVRGLGHNEQF
TRBV11-1	ASSLGWDAFTGELF
TRBV29-1	SVEGGVATNEKLF
TRBV4-3	ASSLNSGTGGDEQY
TRBV7-9	ASSHGGGTSNQPQH
TRBV2	ASRAGQRMNTEAF
TRBV13	ASSLSRVGTTNEKLF
TRBV5-1	ASSLEYGGGEAF
TRBV27	ASKLAGGNEQF
TRBV5-4	ASSLEASEI
TRBV29-1	SVAQGRVNQPQH
TRBV4-1	ASSQPDRGTGELF
TRBV29-1	SAMNYPGLAGLGTDTQY
TRBV7-9	ASSPEGRSEQY
TRBV18	ASSPAREGVAEAF
TRBV7-9	ASSLGAEYGYT
TRBV7-9	ASSFRETEAF
TRBV30	AWSQGTKNIQY
TRBV5-6	ASITDRGGYGYT
TRBV6-5	ASSYSSGNQPQH
TRBV27	ASSLSSGADYEQY
TRBV14	ASSQVGLAGYYEQY
TRBV9	ASSARGDEQF
TRBV5-1	ASSSFAAGGLSNTQY
TRBV30	AWSSGAGREKLF
TRBV6-5	ASSYLGRGSGYT
TRBV6-1	ASSEFSTSDEQF
TRBV7-2	ASSLATNTEAF
TRBV10-3	AISESEDWNEQY